Shown below are 7 T cell receptor beta chains from a single sample sequenced in a study of a mutant IDH1 vaccine in newly diagnosed glioma. Time point reported: week 47, end of study. Each dose of the vaccine consisted of 300 ug of mutant IDH1 20-mer peptide, with topical imiquimod. Sequencing used immunoSEQ multiplex PCR; TCRdb keeps in-frame clones, though not all of them. The table lists 84,000 or so clones, 75% to 90% of them singletons. These receptors have no identified antigens. Sequences were derived from PBMCs, sampled from a glioma patient whose treatment included an IDH1 peptide vaccine. The source is a man aged 40-49 years with glioma.

This clone was observed a handful of times. V usage is TRBV6-6 and J usage is TRBJ2-3; TRBD2 agrees at 10 bases. Germline CDR1 and CDR2: MNHNY and SVGAGI (reference sequence). V shed 2 bases, J shed 6 bases, and the junction held 5 bases outside the gene matches. This CDR3 region has 15 residues. Here the CDR3 DNA reads TGTGCCAGCAGTTACCTAGGGACTAGCGTGGATACGCAGTATTTT. Translating gives CASSYLGTSVDTQYF.

J is TRBJ1-1 and V is TRBV27, with D hard to call. V was cut by 4 bases and J by 4 bases, with 10 bases left in between. Germline CDR1 is MNHEY and CDR2 is SMNVEV (reference sequence). The CDR3 has 13 residues. CDR3 nucleotide sequence: TGTGCCAGCAGTTGGGGAACCGGCACTGAAGCTTTCTTT. Encoded protein: CASSWGTGTEAFF.

The V and J genes are TRBV18 and TRBJ2-4; D may match TRBD1 or TRBD2 (5 bases each). Germline values: CDR1 KGHSH, CDR2 LQKENI. Deletions cut 3 bases from V and 0 bases from J, with 12 bases between. The CDR3 totals 16 residues. The CDR3 DNA is TGTGCCAGCTCACCGTTCGGTGGGGGAGCCAAAAACATTCAGTACTTC. Protein: CASSPFGGGAKNIQYF.

The genes are TRBV10-1 and TRBJ1-3; D not certain. The CDR3 consists of 16 residues. With 4 bases removed from V and 3 bases from J, the gap between germline ends came to 16 bases. The germline V gene has CDR1 WNHNN and CDR2 SYGVQD (reference sequence). The CDR3 region is CASSANAGAFGNTIYF. CDR3 nucleotide sequence: TGCGCCAGCAGTGCTAATGCAGGAGCCTTTGGAAACACCATATATTTT.

Worth noting for this clone: Other DNA sequences in this sample translate to the same CDR3. The J gene is TRBJ2-2, the V gene TRBV19; D is uncertain. There are 13 residues in the CDR3. The V and J ends lost 3 bases and 2 bases respectively, with 4 bases between them. Per the germline V gene, CDR1 is LNHDA and CDR2 is SQIVND (reference sequence). The CDR3 coding sequence is TGTGCCAGTAGTATCGGTAACACCGGGGAGCTGTTTTTT. It specifies CASSIGNTGELFF.

The genes are TRBV4-3 and TRBJ2-5; 12 bases agree with TRBD2. The DNA end is more similar to TRBJ2-7, so the J call may be wrong. CDR1 is LGHNA, CDR2 YSLEER, per germline. The CDR3 is 18 amino acids. The CDR3 bases are TGCGCCAGCAGCCAAGATTCTAGCGGGAGGGGTAGCTCCTACGAGCAGTACTTC. This codes for CASSQDSSGRGSSYEQYF.

The rearrangement joins TRBV5-1 to TRBJ1-1, with 7 bases that match TRBD1. The length of the CDR3 is 16 residues. Germline lookup yields CDR1 SGHRS and CDR2 YFSETQ. After removal of 1 base from V and 4 bases from J, the junction contained 10 bases not matched to a gene. CDR3 protein: CASSLSQTTGFTEAFF. The CDR3 region has the DNA TGCGCCAGCAGCTTGTCCCAGACGACAGGGTTCACTGAAGCTTTCTTT.